The rows below give T cell receptor beta chains drawn from one sample of a study of CD4 T cells in relation to SARS-CoV-2 and coronaviruses. Their antigens are not known. Sequencing was performed with immunoSEQ multiplex PCR; in TCRdb, only in-frame clones are kept and a portion is missing. The sample has 20,000 or so clones, approximately 82% seen once. The sequenced sample was CD4+ T cells from PBMCs, cultured in vitro. The origin of the receptors is a human donor in good health. The CDR3 runs from the conserved cysteine through the conserved F or W. The D gene is left open where the match is weak. The size entry is marked missing in some rows and otherwise reads once, few, many or a size class.

v_gene	abundance	j_gene	d_gene	CDR3aa	CDR3nt
TRBV7-8	NA	TRBJ1-5	NA	CASSLFEVWADSNQPQHF	TGTGCCAGCAGCTTATTTGAGGTGTGGGCGGATAGCAATCAGCCCCAGCATTTT
TRBV7-2	NA	TRBJ1-5	NA	CASSLAAAQPQHF	TGTGCCAGCAGCTTAGCCGCGGCACAGCCCCAGCATTTT
TRBV29-1	once	TRBJ1-1	TRBD1	CSGNTGGTEAFF	TGCAGCGGCAACACAGGGGGCACTGAAGCTTTCTTT
TRBV9	NA	TRBJ2-3	NA	CASSVAWGGTQYF	TGTGCCAGCAGCGTAGCTTGGGGAGGTACGCAGTATTTT
TRBV10-3	NA	TRBJ2-7	TRBD1	CAIRRTGSSYEQYF	TGTGCCATCAGGAGGACAGGAAGCTCCTACGAGCAGTACTTC
TRBV3-1/TRBV3-2	NA	TRBJ2-3	NA	CASSQDLAQAQYF	TGTGCCAGCAGCCAAGATTTGGCCCAAGCGCAGTATTTT
TRBV6-5	NA	TRBJ1-1	NA	CASSWRREGEAFF	TGTGCCAGCAGTTGGCGGCGAGAAGGCGAAGCTTTCTTT
TRBV7-9	NA	TRBJ2-3	NA	CASSPGRGAGTDTQYF	TGTGCCAGCAGCCCGGGAAGGGGGGCTGGAACAGATACGCAGTATTTT
TRBV5-6	NA	TRBJ2-3	TRBD2	CASSLWTSGRTDTQYF	TGTGCCAGCAGCCTTTGGACTAGCGGACGCACAGATACGCAGTATTTT
TRBV2	NA	TRBJ2-7	NA	CASSEVEGAGEQYF	TGTGCCAGCAGTGAAGTGGAGGGGGCTGGGGAGCAGTACTTC
TRBV5-4	once	TRBJ1-6	NA	CAISRGGNSPLHF	TGTGCCATCTCTAGGGGAGGAAATTCACCCCTCCACTTT
TRBV2	NA	TRBJ2-7	NA	CASSTDRLSYEQYF	TGTGCCAGCAGTACAGACAGATTATCCTACGAGCAGTACTTC
TRBV7-8	NA	TRBJ2-7	TRBD2	CASSQVLGLAGVEQYF	TGTGCCAGCAGCCAGGTCTTGGGACTAGCGGGAGTTGAGCAGTACTTC
TRBV11-2	NA	TRBJ2-3	NA	CASSSNNLADTQYF	TGTGCCAGCAGCTCCAACAACCTGGCAGATACGCAGTATTTT
TRBV19	NA	TRBJ2-2	NA	CASTPRHTTGELFF	TGTGCCAGTACCCCCCGACACACCACCGGGGAGCTGTTTTTT
TRBV19	NA	TRBJ1-1	NA	CASSIGAALRAFF	TGTGCCAGTAGTATAGGGGCGGCCCTCCGGGCTTTCTTT
TRBV13	NA	TRBJ2-5	NA	CASSLGAGGAETQYF	TGTGCCAGCAGCCTGGGGGCTGGGGGGGCGGAGACCCAGTACTTC
TRBV2	NA	TRBJ2-4	TRBD2	CASSGGGTKNIQYF	TGTGCCAGCTCCGGGGGGGGGACCAAAAACATTCAGTACTTC
TRBV11-2	large	TRBJ1-5	NA	CASSLDYQTYSNQPQHF	TGTGCCAGCAGCTTAGATTACCAGACCTATAGCAATCAGCCCCAGCATTTT
TRBV30	NA	TRBJ2-7	TRBD2	CAWRLASGSYEQYF	TGTGCCTGGAGGTTGGCTAGCGGATCCTACGAGCAGTACTTC
TRBV6-2/TRBV6-3	NA	TRBJ1-6	NA	CASSYSGLGRHNSPLHF	TGTGCCAGCAGTTACTCCGGCTTGGGACGGCATAATTCACCCCTCCACTTT
TRBV19	NA	TRBJ2-3	NA	CASSSRDFPDTQYF	TGTGCCAGTAGTTCCCGGGACTTTCCAGATACGCAGTATTTT
TRBV7-6	NA	TRBJ1-1	NA	CASSSTPDNTEAFF	TGTGCCAGCAGCTCCACCCCGGATAACACTGAAGCTTTCTTT
TRBV7-2	NA	TRBJ2-4	NA	CASSPQGGGMNIQYF	TGTGCCAGCAGCCCTCAAGGAGGGGGCATGAACATTCAGTACTTC
TRBV2	NA	TRBJ2-5	TRBD2	CASSEGPSGRAGETQYF	TGTGCCAGCAGTGAAGGGCCGAGCGGGAGGGCCGGGGAGACCCAGTACTTC
TRBV5-1	few	TRBJ1-5	NA	CASSLDGGGGNQPQHF	TGCGCCAGCAGCTTGGATGGGGGAGGCGGCAATCAGCCCCAGCATTTT
TRBV11-3	NA	TRBJ2-2	NA	CASSIRTSNTGELFF	TGTGCCAGCAGCATAAGAACTTCGAACACCGGGGAGCTGTTTTTT
TRBV4-1	NA	TRBJ1-6	NA	CASSQDLAVALHF	TGCGCCAGCAGCCAAGATTTGGCTGTTGCCCTCCACTTT
TRBV28	NA	TRBJ2-2	TRBD2	CASSPLLAGRVNTGELFF	TGTGCCAGCAGTCCATTACTAGCGGGAAGAGTAAACACCGGGGAGCTGTTTTTT
TRBV3-1/TRBV3-2	NA	TRBJ2-7	NA	CASSQRGREQYF	TGTGCCAGCAGCCAAAGAGGAAGGGAGCAGTACTTC